This TCR beta chain was retrieved from a study of T cell repertoires in cytomegalovirus infection. MiXCR, applied by TCRdb to the reads, yields one record per CDR3 protein. The sample shows 400,000 to 600,000 distinct CDR3 sequences, more than 40% of them seen only once. CDR1 ENHRY and CDR2 SYGVKD come from the germline V gene. The CDR3 consists of 13 residues. Trimming took 6 bases from V and 4 from J, leaving 12 bases between them. In the case of this clonotype: As yet, its antigen is unknown.

Sequencing used cultured PBMCs, obtained from culture after CMV antigen stimulation. The chain couples TRBV10-3 to TRBJ1-2; D not certain. The TCR comes from a human donor in good health (CMV status not recorded). Some clones in this sample may be carry-over from other donors' samples. The CDR3 DNA reads TGTGCCATCAGCCCCATCAGGCCCTATGGCTACACCTTC. Translating gives CAISPIRPYGYTF.